The 10 T cell receptor beta chains presented below share a single source sample, sequenced in a study of prognosis after radiotherapy for stage I lung cancer. Two-round multiplex PCR amplified TCR beta CDR3 from genomic DNA. Primers specific to each TRBV and TRBJ gene were used in first-round PCR. MiXCR was run by TCRdb on the multiplex PCR reads, yielding one entry per CDR3 protein. Among approximately 18,000 distinct CDR3 sequences, approximately 17% were seen once, and the ten largest hold over 30%. Sequenced material: PBMCs, taken before or after stereotactic body radiation therapy (not recorded which). The receptors were sampled from a donor aged 50 or older with non-small cell lung cancer.

This clonotype is termed medium-sized. The chain uses TRBV27 and TRBJ2-1; TRBD1 matches 7 bases. CDR1 and CDR2 (germline): MNHEY, SMNVEV (reference sequence). Trimming at V came to 0 bases and at J to 0 bases, leaving 8 bases not matched to a gene. There are 18 residues in the CDR3. The DNA for the CDR3 is TGTGCCAGCAGTTTATCCGCCGGGACAGTCAGCTCCTACAATGAGCAGTTCTTC. It encodes CASSLSAGTVSSYNEQFF.

This chain joins TRBV6-1 and TRBJ1-6; possibly TRBD1 for D (5 bases). Trimming cost V 8 bases and J 5 bases, with 19 bases left between them. Germline V gene data show CDR1 as MNHNS and CDR2 as SASEGT. The CDR3 runs 16 residues. As DNA, the CDR3 is TGTGCCAGCGGGGCCCCCGGTGGCGAGAATAATTCACCCCTCCACTTT. This gives the protein CASGAPGGENNSPLHF.

This clonotype was seen many times. The J gene is TRBJ2-3, the V gene TRBV27; 10 positions agree with TRBD2. The CDR3 covers 18 residues. V shed 6 bases, J shed 0 bases, and the junction held 12 bases outside the gene matches. The germline gives CDR1 MNHEY, CDR2 SMNVEV (reference sequence). CDR3 amino acids: CASRRRAGGDSSTDTQYF. CDR3 coding DNA: TGTGCCAGCAGGAGACGAGCGGGAGGGGATTCTAGCACAGATACGCAGTATTTT.

About this clonotype itself: This may be a read error: a much more frequent sequence differs by one nucleotide. In this CDR3 the conserved last residue, phenylalanine or tryptophan, is missing, so a read error is likely. The chain has TRBV6-1 and TRBJ1-4; possible D gene TRBD1, 5 bases. There are 13 residues in the CDR3. Germline V lookup: CDR1 MNHNS, CDR2 SASEGT. Between the trimmed V and J ends, which lost 5 bases and 8 bases, there was a span of 12 bases. This CDR3 is CASSRSGGEKLFS. CDR3 coding DNA: TGTGCCAGCAGTCGCTCGGGGGGGGAAAAACTGTTTTCT.

This clonotype was seen repeatedly, ten times or more. This chain uses TRBV7-8 with TRBJ2-1; D remains ambiguous. The CDR3 is made up of 10 amino acids. V was shortened by 8 bases and J by 10 bases, with 9 bases between the two germline ends. Looked up from germline, CDR1 is SGHVS and CDR2 is FQNEAQ. DNA for the CDR3: TGTGCCAGCGCTGGGCGGGAGCAGTTCTTC. This gives the protein CASAGREQFF.

This clonotype was seen repeatedly, ten times or more. CDR3 protein: CASSQDDRENSPLHF. Here the CDR3 DNA reads TGTGCCAGCAGCCAAGATGATAGGGAAAATTCACCCCTCCACTTT. J is TRBJ1-6 and V is TRBV3-1; D is unresolved. Germline lookup yields CDR1 LGHDT and CDR2 YNNKEL (reference sequence). The CDR3 is 15 residues long. V dropped 0 bases and J dropped 7 bases, with 10 bases sitting between them.

This clonotype has ten or more counts. The V call is TRBV20-1, the J call TRBJ1-1, with a possible D match to TRBD1 (6 bases). This CDR3 comprises 12 residues. Germline V gene data show CDR1 as DFQATT and CDR2 as SNEGSKA (reference sequence). The V and J ends lost 2 bases and 8 bases respectively, with 12 bases between them. The CDR3 nucleotides are TGCAGTGCTAGATGGGGGGCTTCCGAAGCTTTCTTT. As protein: CSARWGASEAFF.

This clonotype was seen repeatedly, ten times or more. The gene calls are TRBV30 and TRBJ2-5, with no clear D. The CDR3 runs to 14 residues. Germline loops: CDR1 GTSNPN, CDR2 SVGIG (reference sequence). V lost 0 bases, J lost 4 bases, and 12 bases lay in between. The CDR3 loop reads CAWSVSQVVETQYF. The CDR3 DNA sequence: TGTGCCTGGAGTGTAAGTCAGGTAGTAGAGACCCAGTACTTC.

In its sample, this clonotype was seen many times. The rearrangement links TRBV20-1 to TRBJ2-5; no clear D. Germline V lookup: CDR1 DFQATT, CDR2 SNEGSKA (reference sequence). This CDR3 is 10 amino acids long. CDR3 loop: CVLQQETQYF. The CDR3 bases are TGCGTCCTGCAGCAAGAGACCCAGTACTTC.

This clonotype was counted at least ten times. The chain recombines TRBV5-1 with TRBJ2-1, with D perhaps matching TRBD1 (5 bases). The CDR3 length is 14 residues. Trimming took 4 bases from V and 7 from J, leaving 15 bases between them. Per germline, CDR1 SGHRS and CDR2 YFSETQ. As DNA, the CDR3 is TGCGCCAGCAGCCCGCGGCAGGGTCGGAATGAGCAGTTCTTC. This sequence encodes CASSPRQGRNEQFF.